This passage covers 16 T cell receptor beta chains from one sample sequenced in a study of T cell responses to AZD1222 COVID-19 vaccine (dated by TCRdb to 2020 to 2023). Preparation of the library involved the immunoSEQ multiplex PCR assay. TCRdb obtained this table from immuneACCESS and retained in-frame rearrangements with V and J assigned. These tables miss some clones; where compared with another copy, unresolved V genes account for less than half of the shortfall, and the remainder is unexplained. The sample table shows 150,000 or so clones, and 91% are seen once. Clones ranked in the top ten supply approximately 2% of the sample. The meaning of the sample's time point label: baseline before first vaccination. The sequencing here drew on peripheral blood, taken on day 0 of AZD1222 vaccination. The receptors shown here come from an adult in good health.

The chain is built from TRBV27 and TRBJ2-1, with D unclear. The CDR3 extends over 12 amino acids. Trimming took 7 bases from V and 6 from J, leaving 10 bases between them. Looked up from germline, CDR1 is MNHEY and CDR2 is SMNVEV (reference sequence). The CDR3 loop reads CASINLLNEQFF. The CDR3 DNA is TGTGCCAGCATCAACTTGCTCAATGAGCAGTTCTTC.

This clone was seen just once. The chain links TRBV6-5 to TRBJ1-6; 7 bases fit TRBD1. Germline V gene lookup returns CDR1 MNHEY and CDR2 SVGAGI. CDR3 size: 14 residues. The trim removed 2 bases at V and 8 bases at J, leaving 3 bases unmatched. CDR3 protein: CASSYGTVDSPLHF. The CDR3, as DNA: TGTGCCAGCAGTTACGGGACAGTGGATTCACCCCTCCACTTT.

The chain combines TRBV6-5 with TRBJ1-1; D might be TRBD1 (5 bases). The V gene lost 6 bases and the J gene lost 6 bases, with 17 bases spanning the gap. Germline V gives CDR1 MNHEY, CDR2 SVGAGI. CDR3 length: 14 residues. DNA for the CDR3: TGTGCCAGCAGGAAACCCGGGACGAAACCTGAAGCTTTCTTT. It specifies CASRKPGTKPEAFF.

CDR3 bases: TGCAGTGCTAGCGGTACCTACGAGCAGTACTTC. As protein: CSASGTYEQYF. This sequence joins TRBV20-1 and TRBJ2-7; D unresolved. The V end was cut by 3 bases, the J end by 2 bases, with 5 bases between. Germline CDR1 and CDR2: DFQATT and SNEGSKA (reference sequence). This CDR3 has 11 amino acids.

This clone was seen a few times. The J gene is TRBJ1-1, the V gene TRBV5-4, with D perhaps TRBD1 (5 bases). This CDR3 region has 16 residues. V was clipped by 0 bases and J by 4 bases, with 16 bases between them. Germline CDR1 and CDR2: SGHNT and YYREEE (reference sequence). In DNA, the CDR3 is TGTGCCAGCAGCTTGGAGTGGGGCAACGCCGTCACTGAAGCTTTCTTT. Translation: CASSLEWGNAVTEAFF.

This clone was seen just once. CDR3 loop: CASSSRLAASTDTQYF. The CDR3 DNA follows: TGTGCCAGCAGCTCCCGACTAGCGGCCAGCACAGATACGCAGTATTTT. The chain couples TRBV7-2 to TRBJ2-3, with 9 nucleotides matching TRBD2. Per the germline V gene, CDR1 is SGHTA and CDR2 is FQGNSA. The junction had 5 bases not matched to a gene; V was cut back by 4 bases and J by 0 bases. The CDR3 contains 16 residues.

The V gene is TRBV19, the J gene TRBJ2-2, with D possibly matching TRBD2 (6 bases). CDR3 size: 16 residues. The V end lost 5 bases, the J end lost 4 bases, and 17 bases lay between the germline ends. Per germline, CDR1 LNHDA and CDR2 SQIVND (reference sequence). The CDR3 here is CASSSGDFSGTGELFF. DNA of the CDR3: TGTGCCAGTAGTTCCGGGGACTTTTCAGGCACCGGGGAGCTGTTTTTT. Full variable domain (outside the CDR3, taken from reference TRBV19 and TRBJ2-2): DGGITQSPKYLFRKEGQNVTLSCEQNLNHDAMYWYRQDPGQGLRLIYYSQIVNDFQKGDIAEGYSVSREKKESFPLTVTSAQKNPTAFYLCASSSGDFSGTGELFFGEGSRLTVL.

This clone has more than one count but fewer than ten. The chain's CDR3 is CAISAQGAVTEAFF. The CDR3 DNA follows: TGTGCCATCAGTGCACAGGGAGCGGTCACTGAAGCTTTCTTT. The chain couples TRBV10-3 to TRBJ1-1; possible D gene TRBD1, 6 bases. The CDR3 contains 14 residues. Trimming shortened V by 4 bases and J by 4 bases, and 13 bases separated the two germline ends. Germline loops: CDR1 ENHRY, CDR2 SYGVKD.

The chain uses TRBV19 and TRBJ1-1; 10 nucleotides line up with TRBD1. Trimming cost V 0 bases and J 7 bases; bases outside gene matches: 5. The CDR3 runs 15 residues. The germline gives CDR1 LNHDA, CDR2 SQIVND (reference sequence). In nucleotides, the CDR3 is TGTGCCAGTAGTATAGAGACAGGGGGCAATCTTGAAGCTTTCTTT. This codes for CASSIETGGNLEAFF.

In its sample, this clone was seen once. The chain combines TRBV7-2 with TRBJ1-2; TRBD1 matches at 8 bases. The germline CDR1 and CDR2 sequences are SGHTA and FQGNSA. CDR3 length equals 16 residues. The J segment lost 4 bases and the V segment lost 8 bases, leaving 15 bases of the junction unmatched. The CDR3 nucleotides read TGTGCCAGCGGTAGTCGACAGGGGATAATCCTCTATGGCTACACCTTC. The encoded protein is CASGSRQGIILYGYTF. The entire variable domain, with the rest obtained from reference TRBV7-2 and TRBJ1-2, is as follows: GAGVSQSPSNKVTEKGKDVELRCDPISGHTALYWYRQSLGQGLEFLIYFQGNSAPDKSGLPSDRFSAERTGGSVSTLTIQRTQQEDSAVYLCASGSRQGIILYGYTFGSGTRLTVV.

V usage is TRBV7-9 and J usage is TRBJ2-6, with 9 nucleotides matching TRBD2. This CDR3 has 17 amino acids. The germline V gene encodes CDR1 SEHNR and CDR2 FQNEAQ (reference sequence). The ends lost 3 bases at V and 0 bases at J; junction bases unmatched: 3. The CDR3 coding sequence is TGTGCCAGCAGCTTTAGCGGGAGACGCTCTGGGGCCAACGTCCTGACTTTC. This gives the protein CASSFSGRRSGANVLTF.

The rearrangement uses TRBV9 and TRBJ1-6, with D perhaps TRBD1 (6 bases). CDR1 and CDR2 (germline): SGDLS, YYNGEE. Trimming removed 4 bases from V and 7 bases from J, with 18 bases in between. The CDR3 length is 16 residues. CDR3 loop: CASSSRGDTPNSPLHF. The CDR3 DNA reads TGTGCCAGCAGCTCCCGGGGGGACACCCCAAATTCACCCCTCCACTTT.

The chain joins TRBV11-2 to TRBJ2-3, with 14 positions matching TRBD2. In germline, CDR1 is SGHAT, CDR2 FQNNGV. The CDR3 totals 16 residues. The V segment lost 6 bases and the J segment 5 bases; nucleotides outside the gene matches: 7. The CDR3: CASRRGTSGSEDTQYF. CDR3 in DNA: TGTGCCAGCAGACGTGGGACTAGCGGGAGTGAAGATACGCAGTATTTT.

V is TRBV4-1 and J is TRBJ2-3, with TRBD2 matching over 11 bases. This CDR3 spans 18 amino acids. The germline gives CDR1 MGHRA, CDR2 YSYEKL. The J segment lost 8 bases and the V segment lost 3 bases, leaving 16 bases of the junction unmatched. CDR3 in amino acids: CASSQRFPSGGNTGTQYF. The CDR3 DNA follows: TGCGCCAGCAGCCAGCGATTCCCTAGCGGGGGGAATACGGGTACGCAGTATTTT.

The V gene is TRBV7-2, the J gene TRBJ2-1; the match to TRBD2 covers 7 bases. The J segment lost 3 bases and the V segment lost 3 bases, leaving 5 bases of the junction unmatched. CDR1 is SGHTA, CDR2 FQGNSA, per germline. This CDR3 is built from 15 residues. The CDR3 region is CASSFQRGDYNEQFF. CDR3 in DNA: TGTGCCAGCAGCTTTCAACGGGGGGACTACAATGAGCAGTTCTTC.

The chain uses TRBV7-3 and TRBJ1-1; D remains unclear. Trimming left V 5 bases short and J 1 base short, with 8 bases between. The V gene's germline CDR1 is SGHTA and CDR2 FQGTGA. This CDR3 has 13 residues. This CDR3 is CASSPRENTEAFF. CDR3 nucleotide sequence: TGTGCCAGCAGCCCCCGGGAGAACACTGAAGCTTTCTTT.